This T cell receptor (beta chain) was captured by sequencing in a study of identical twins. In its sample, this clonotype was seen many times. Antigen unknown. General study points: Clonotypes of the beta chain that were abundant in cord blood carried fewer insertions (memory repertoires showed none).

TCRdb itself ran the 5' RACE reads through MiXCR, one entry per CDR3 protein. The sample shows approximately 94,000 distinct CDR3 sequences, 5.9% of them seen only once. CDR3 length equals 14 residues. Trimming removed 5 bases from V and 8 bases from J; junction bases left unmatched: 4. Germline loops: CDR1 SEHNR, CDR2 FQNEAQ (reference sequence). The chain employs TRBV7-9 and TRBJ2-3; TRBD2 matches at 13 bases. The receptor was derived from a woman in her 50s in good health. Source material: memory T cells sorted from blood. CDR3 region: CASSPGTSGITQYF. CDR3 in DNA: TGTGCCAGCAGCCCGGGGACTAGCGGGATTACGCAGTATTTT.